Following are 7 T cell receptor beta chains from one sample sequenced in a study of shared clonotypes between healthy human individuals. The data were produced by immunoSEQ multiplex PCR, yet TCRdb's version contains in-frame clones alone and is incomplete. Here the sample spans approximately 2,000,000 clones, under 95% being singletons. The material sequenced was naive CD4+ T cells from PBMCs. Subset of the sample: CD45RA+ positively selected. The receptors were sampled from a man aged 18 to 29 in good health. Some clones in this sample may be carry-over from other donors' samples.

This sequence joins TRBV19 and TRBJ1-5; tentatively, D is TRBD1 (5 bases). Germline assignment: CDR1 LNHDA and CDR2 SQIVND (reference sequence). Trimming removed 4 bases at V and 0 bases at J, with 10 bases between. This CDR3 region has 15 residues. The DNA for the CDR3 is TGTGCCAGTAGTAATTCCGGGGGTAGCAATCAGCCCCAGCATTTT. Translation: CASSNSGGSNQPQHF. Variable domain in full (rest from reference TRBV19 and TRBJ1-5): DGGITQSPKYLFRKEGQNVTLSCEQNLNHDAMYWYRQDPGQGLRLIYYSQIVNDFQKGDIAEGYSVSREKKESFPLTVTSAQKNPTAFYLCASSNSGGSNQPQHFGDGTRLSIL.

The chain recombines TRBV11-2 with TRBJ2-2; perhaps TRBD1 as D (5 bases). The ends were cut back, 2 bases at V and 2 bases at J, with 9 bases in the middle. This CDR3 has 15 amino acids. Germline V gene data show CDR1 as SGHAT and CDR2 as FQNNGV. The CDR3 sequence: CASSLFGQNTGELFF. CDR3 sequence (DNA): TGTGCCAGCAGCTTATTTGGACAAAACACCGGGGAGCTGTTTTTT.

Of note for this clone: This same CDR3 is encoded by further DNA sequences in the sample. The CDR3 here is CASSLASGQETQYF. CDR3 DNA: TGCGCCAGCAGCTTGGCTAGCGGGCAAGAGACCCAGTACTTC. The rearrangement joins TRBV5-1 to TRBJ2-5, with 8 bases aligning to TRBD2. This CDR3 is built from 14 residues. V lost 0 bases and J lost 2; bases outside the gene matches: 0. Germline CDR1 reads SGHRS; CDR2 reads YFSETQ.

This sequence joins TRBV11-1 and TRBJ2-7, with TRBD1 identical over 8 bases. V gave up 1 base and J gave up 5 bases; unmatched junction bases: 7. CDR3 size: 15 residues. Per germline, CDR1 SGHAT and CDR2 FQDESV (reference sequence). CDR3 DNA sequence: TGTGCCAGCAGCTTAGTCGGTCAGGGGGCGGACGAGCAGTACTTC. Translation: CASSLVGQGADEQYF.

The CDR3 region is CASSEEAGRDGYTF. The CDR3 region has the DNA TGTGCCAGCAGTGAAGAAGCAGGGAGGGATGGCTACACCTTC. The J gene is TRBJ1-2, the V gene TRBV6-1; a weak D match, TRBD1 (5 bases). The V gene lost 1 base and the J gene lost 6 bases, with 12 bases spanning the gap. This CDR3 is built from 14 residues. CDR1 MNHNS and CDR2 SASEGT come from the germline V gene.

This chain's CDR3 is CAIRLPSTDTQYF. The CDR3 nucleotides are TGTGCCATCAGACTACCTAGCACAGATACGCAGTATTTT. The V gene is TRBV10-3, the J gene TRBJ2-3; D remains ambiguous. Germline CDR1 is ENHRY and CDR2 is SYGVKD. V shed 6 bases and J shed 0 bases, with 7 bases lying between them. This CDR3 spans 13 amino acids.

V gene TRBV5-1 combines with J gene TRBJ2-5, with D possibly matching TRBD2 (6 bases). Germline V gives CDR1 SGHRS, CDR2 YFSETQ. The CDR3 loop spans 12 amino acids. Trimming pared 7 bases from V and 2 bases from J, leaving 9 bases between. CDR3 residues: CASVSGQETQYF. The CDR3 region has the DNA TGCGCCAGCGTGAGCGGGCAAGAGACCCAGTACTTC.